Described below is a single TCR beta chain sequence and its context. This entry comes from a study of blood T cell repertoires in COVID-19. Study-wide background: PBMCs, B-cell-depleted T cells, or T cells were the source of the cDNA or gDNA that made up the material.

As handled by the study authors: Nucleated cell number was recorded as an estimate derived from reference gene primer amplification. TCRdb's table, derived via immunoSEQ multiplex PCR, lists solely in-frame clones and lacks some. Clone size and the V and J calls come from that table; the DNA yielded D and trimming. The sample consists of 170,000 or so clones, about 88% of them appearing once. The CDR3 totals 19 residues. V was pared by 1 base and J by 4 bases, with 20 bases between. Germline lookup yields CDR1 MNHNS and CDR2 SASEGT. Ages ranged from roughly 18 to 95 years, with residence in about two dozen US areas. For recovered donors of Cohort 3, there were two negative PCRs, clearance, or symptom resolution.

The sequenced sample consisted of PBMCs or T cells enriched from blood (not recorded which). This TCR derives from a woman in her 50s who had recovered from COVID-19. The chain links TRBV6-1 to TRBJ1-6; no clear D. CDR3 nucleotides: TGTGCCAGCAGTGAAGGTGGCCGGGATGGGGTGCGATATAATTCACCCCTCCACTTT. Protein sequence: CASSEGGRDGVRYNSPLHF.